These 23 T cell receptor delta chains share one sample of origin, sequenced in a study of γδ T cells in repeated Plasmodium falciparum infection (dated by TCRdb to about 2021). The library came from multiplex PCR. The sample was run on an Illumina MiSeq. Clonotypes were called again by TCRdb from the public reads via CATT, and duplicate nucleotide sequences were then merged into one entry. In this sample the table shows roughly 86,000 delta-chain clones, more than 1.4% of which occur a single time. The ten top clones hold 7% to 9.5% of the sample. For bulk TCR repertoire analysis, Vgamma9/Vdelta2+ and Vdelta2-negative gammadelta T cell populations were isolated by flow sorting from peripheral blood mononuclear cells. The sequenced sample was gamma-delta T cells from blood. These receptors came from a pool of human donors (malaria-infected and uninfected, not separated).

This clone was counted between two and nine times. One base separates it from a far larger clone, so it is likely a read error. Other nucleotide sequences in the sample specify the same CDR3. CDR3 region: CACDKYWGRHDKLIF. The CDR3, as DNA: TGTGCCTGTGACAAATACTGGGGGAGGCACGATAAACTCATCTTT. V is TRDV2 and J is TRDJ1; 9 bases fit TRDD3. The J gene, absent from TCRdb, was called here by matching the DNA to germline. The CDR3 is made up of 15 amino acids. V lost 2 bases to trimming and J lost 4 bases; unmatched junction nucleotides: 7. Germline-derived CDR1 and CDR2 are GEAIGNYY and EKD.

Remarks on this clone: TCRdb pairs this DNA with a much larger clone's protein that differs at residue 5, likely a read error; the protein shown was translated from the DNA. This chain connects TRDV2 to TRDJ3; 8 positions match TRDD3. TCRdb gives no J gene; it was assigned here by matching the DNA to germline. V gave up 3 bases and J gave up 1 base; unmatched junction bases: 13. CDR3 length equals 20 residues. Germline loops: CDR1 GEAIGNYY, CDR2 EKD. CDR3 loop: CACDSLSGGTGSWDTRQMFF. The CDR3 nucleotides read TGTGCCTGTGACTCCCTTTCTGGGGGAACCGGATCCTGGGACACCCGACAGATGTTTTTC.

This clone was recorded many times. The mismatch at residue 4 between this DNA's translation and the TCRdb protein of a much larger clone likely reflects a read error; the protein shown is translated from the DNA. CDR3 loop: CALVFTGGYPPTAQLFF. The CDR3 DNA sequence: TGTGCTCTTGTATTTACTGGGGGATACCCCCCGACAGCACAACTCTTCTTT. The chain combines TRDV1 with TRDJ2, with TRDD3 matching over 12 bases. The CDR3 covers 17 residues. The V gene end was trimmed by 7 bases and the J gene end by 4 bases; junction bases not matched to a gene: 10. The V gene's germline CDR1 is TSWWSYY and CDR2 QGS.

This clone was observed at least ten times. The chain joins TRDV1 to TRDJ1; 12 bases fit TRDD3. There are 20 residues in the CDR3. V dropped 0 bases and J dropped 3; count of bases not matched to a gene: 14. The germline V gene encodes CDR1 TSWWSYY and CDR2 QGS. DNA for the CDR3: TGTGCTCTTGGGGAACTTGCCACCTTCGACTGGGGGATACACCCCGATAAACTCATCTTT. Translating gives CALGELATFDWGIHPDKLIF.

The chain employs TRDV1 and TRDJ1, with D possibly being TRDD2 or TRDD3 (5 bases each). TCRdb leaves out the J gene; it was filled in here by matching the DNA to germline. Germline V CDR1 and CDR2: TSWWSYY, QGS. The CDR3 length is 34 residues. The ends were cut back, 0 bases at V and 3 bases at J, with 68 bases in the middle. For the CDR3, the DNA is TGTGCTCTTGGGGAACTTAGGGAGATCCTAAGGTGCTGTCCCCAACAACCCAGCTTCCCCCGACTATTGTGGGGCCCGAGTTCCCCCGATAAACTCATCTTT. This sequence encodes CALGELREILRCCPQQPSFPRLLWGPSSPDKLIF.

This clone is medium-sized in the sample. Other DNA sequences of this sample code for an identical CDR3. The chain couples TRDV1 to TRDJ1, with 9 bases aligning to TRDD3. The CDR3 has 20 residues. Trimming took 2 bases from V and 4 from J; bases not matched to a gene: 20. Per the germline V gene, CDR1 is TSWWSYY and CDR2 is QGS. The CDR3 DNA sequence: TGTGCTCTTGGGGAAGGAGCGCCTTTACGTCCGGGGGATACAGTCGATAAACTCATCTTT. Translated, it gives CALGEGAPLRPGDTVDKLIF.

This clone has a handful of counts. Translating this DNA gives a protein that differs at residue 10 from the TCRdb one, which belongs to a much larger clone; a read error is likely, and the protein shown is this translation. The DNA of the CDR3 is TGTGCTCTTGGGGAACCTCCTCCTACGTCGGGATACGCGATCCTACGGGCTAGGAATCGGTACAGCGATAAACTCATCTTT. Protein product: CALGEPPPTSGYAILRARNRYSDKLIF. The chain uses TRDV1 and TRDJ1, with 8 bases that match TRDD3. Here the J gene was assigned by germline matching of the DNA, as TCRdb has none. V gave up 1 base and J gave up 4 bases; unmatched junction bases: 41. The CDR3 has 27 amino acids. Germline CDR1 reads TSWWSYY; CDR2 reads QGS.

This clone was recorded at least ten times. For this DNA, TCRdb reports the protein of a much larger clone, which diverges at residue 5, most likely from a read error; the protein presented here is translated directly from the DNA. CDR3 amino acids: CALGKGLLGGYAYTDKLIF. The DNA for the CDR3 is TGTGCTCTTGGGAAAGGGCTTCTCGGGGGATACGCGTACACCGATAAACTCATCTTT. The V call is TRDV1, the J call TRDJ1, with 10 bases matching TRDD3. J lost 0 bases, V lost 5 bases, and 15 bases had no gene match. This CDR3 is built from 19 residues. Looked up from germline, CDR1 is TSWWSYY and CDR2 is QGS.

This clone was detected a few times. A far more abundant clone sits one base away, making this likely a read error. Other nucleotide sequences in the sample specify the same CDR3. CDR3 sequence: CACDTITTRGQIPYTDKLIF. The DNA of the CDR3 is TGTGCCTGCGACACTATCACGACTCGGGGACAGATCCCCTACACCGATAAACTCATCTTT. The chain links TRDV2 to TRDJ1; D possibly corresponds to TRDD3 (5 bases). TCRdb offers no J gene call, so here the DNA was matched to germline to obtain one. Germline-derived CDR1 and CDR2 are GEAIGNYY and EKD. The CDR3 length is 20 residues.

This clone appeared many times. This may be a read error, as it is one base from a much larger clone. The genes are TRDV2 and TRDJ1, with 8 positions matching TRDD3. V gave up 5 bases and J gave up 2 bases; unmatched junction bases: 6. The CDR3 extends over 14 amino acids. Germline V gene data show CDR1 as GEAIGNYY and CDR2 as EKD. CDR3 in DNA: TGTGCCTGTGTCCCACTGGGGGGTACCGATAAACTCATCTTT. This encodes CACVPLGGTDKLIF.

Notes on this clone: A far bigger clonotype differs at one base, so this is likely a read error. Other nucleotide sequences in the sample specify the same CDR3. This chain links TRDV2 with TRDJ1; maybe TRDD3 (6 bases). In the absence of a J gene in TCRdb, the DNA was matched to germline to assign it here. Germline V CDR1 and CDR2: GEAIGNYY, EKD. The CDR3 extends over 15 amino acids. Here the CDR3 reads CACDTRYAGGDKLIF. The CDR3 region has the DNA TGCGCCTGTGACACCCGATACGCCGGGGGCGATAAACTCATCTTT.

Comment on this clone: TCRdb's entry gives the protein of a much larger clone, which mismatches this DNA's translation at residue 5, likely from a read error; the protein reported here is translated from the DNA. The V and J genes are TRDV2 and TRDJ2, with D hard to call. TCRdb lists no J gene, so it was determined here by aligning the DNA to germline. Germline CDR1 GEAIGNYY, CDR2 EKD. The germline V and J ends were trimmed by 1 base and 8 bases, with 10 bases remaining between them. The CDR3 length is 13 residues. CDR3 amino acids: CACDTGPGAQLFF. The DNA of the CDR3 is TGTGCCTGTGACACTGGCCCCGGGGCACAACTCTTCTTT.

With regard to this clone: TCRdb assigns this DNA the protein of a much larger clone, which departs from its translation at residue 15; this likely reflects a read error, and the protein shown comes from translating the DNA. The chain is built from TRDV1 and TRDJ1, with D perhaps matching TRDD2 (5 bases). The J gene, missing from TCRdb, was assigned here through DNA to germline matching. Trimming took off 4 bases at V and 3 bases at J, with 42 bases between the two ends. CDR1 TSWWSYY and CDR2 QGS come from the germline V gene. The CDR3 extends over 24 amino acids. The chain's CDR3 is CALGGRAQGYNLVLSLPFADKLIF. CDR3 coding DNA: TGTGCTCTTGGGGGCCGAGCCCAGGGCTACAACCTCGTACTGAGTCTCCCCTTCGCCGATAAACTCATCTTT.

A note on this clone: A far larger clone differs by one base, so this is likely a read error. Other DNA variants within this sample encode the same CDR3. The chain recombines TRDV3 with TRDJ1; 10 bases line up with TRDD3. J was trimmed by 6 bases and V by 5 bases; bases with no gene match: 33. The CDR3 runs 21 residues. Germline CDR1 TVYSNPD, CDR2 GDNSRS (reference sequence). DNA of the CDR3: TGTGCCCGAACCTCGCCAAGCCTTCCTTATCTACTATACTGGGGGATCAATAAACTCATCTTT. This encodes CARTSPSLPYLLYWGINKLIF.

This clone was seen only a few times. A far larger clone is one base from this, pointing to a likely read error. The sample has other DNA sequences that encode this CDR3 too. The V gene was identified as TRDV2, while no J gene was called; the listed D gene, TRDD3, was not tested against the DNA. The CDR3 covers 23 residues. Germline assignment: CDR1 GEAIGNYY and CDR2 EKD. The CDR3 here is CACDTGRVPVLGTHSWDTRQMFF. The CDR3 DNA is TGTGCCTGTGACACCGGACGCGTTCCCGTACTGGGGACCCACTCCTGGGACACCCGACAAATGTTTTTC.

This clone was picked up a small number of times. A far bigger clonotype differs at one base, so this is likely a read error. Within the sample, other DNA sequences also encode this same CDR3. The chain recombines TRDV1 with TRDJ1; 13 nucleotides align to TRDD3. The J gene was not available in TCRdb and was assigned here by matching the DNA to germline segments. CDR1 is TSWWSYY and CDR2 is QGS in the germline V gene. With V trimmed by 1 base and J by 2 bases, 19 bases remained unmatched. CDR3 length equals 22 residues. CDR3 loop: CALGEPTGITGGYAAGTDKLIF. CDR3 nucleotide sequence: TGTGCTCTTGGGGAACCTACGGGGATTACTGGGGGATACGCAGCAGGGACCGATAAACTCATCTTT.

This clone was seen repeatedly, ten times or more. CDR3 loop: CALGELLVLGDWDTDKLIF. Here the CDR3 DNA reads TGTGCTCTTGGGGAACTATTAGTACTGGGGGATTGGGACACCGATAAACTCATCTTT. This chain links TRDV1 with TRDJ1; 10 positions match TRDD3. This CDR3 has 19 residues. Germline V gene sequence: CDR1 TSWWSYY, CDR2 QGS. After removal of 0 bases from V and 0 bases from J, the junction contained 10 bases not matched to a gene.

To note about this clone: This probably arose from a read error, given a far larger clone one base away. Other nucleotide sequences from this sample produce the same CDR3. The rearrangement uses TRDV1 and TRDJ1; 13 positions match TRDD3. The V and J ends lost 6 bases and 0 bases, in that order; junction bases with no gene match: 16. The CDR3 runs 20 residues. CDR1 is TSWWSYY and CDR2 is QGS in the germline V gene. The CDR3 coding sequence is TGTGCTCTTGGAGTCAGGACTGGGGGATACGTACTCCAAAACACCGATAAACTCATCTTT. Its protein product is CALGVRTGGYVLQNTDKLIF.

As concerns this clone: This sequence is one base from a far larger clone and is likely a read error. In the same sample, other DNA sequences code for this CDR3. V usage is TRDV1 and J usage is TRDJ1; D gene uncertain. Germline V CDR1 and CDR2: TSWWSYY, QGS. Trimming left V 6 bases short and J 4 bases short, with 15 bases between. The CDR3 is 14 residues long. CDR3 in DNA: TGTGCTCTTGGTAATCCCCTTGGTGACGATAAACTCATCTTT. The encoded protein is CALGNPLGDDKLIF.

A remark on this clone: This DNA's translation differs at residue 3 from TCRdb's protein, which comes from a much larger clone; a read error is likely, and the protein shown is translated from the DNA. V usage is TRDV2 and J usage is TRDJ1; 9 bases map to TRDD3. TCRdb supplies no J gene; here it was assigned by aligning the nucleotide sequence to germline. The CDR3 covers 20 residues. CDR1 is GEAIGNYY and CDR2 is EKD in the germline V gene. The CDR3 loop is CARDTGGLGIRSEKTDKLIF. CDR3 nucleotides: TGTGCCCGTGACACCGGGGGTCTGGGGATACGCTCCGAGAAAACCGATAAACTCATCTTT.

With regard to this clone: Since a far larger clone is one base different, this is likely a read error. This same CDR3 is encoded by further DNA sequences in the sample. The chain joins TRDV2 to TRDJ2, with 11 bases fitting TRDD3. The CDR3 covers 15 residues. V dropped 3 bases and J dropped 4; count of bases not matched to a gene: 3. CDR1 is GEAIGNYY and CDR2 is EKD in the germline V gene. This CDR3 is CACDVLGDTTAQLFF. DNA of the CDR3: TGTGCCTGTGACGTGCTGGGGGATACGACAGCACAACTCTTCTTT.

This clone has more than one count but fewer than ten. The protein TCRdb gives is from a much larger clone and does not agree with this DNA's translation at residue 4, likely a read error; the protein shown here comes from the DNA. This CDR3 is also generated by other DNA sequences in the sample. The chain uses TRDV1 and TRDJ1; D is uncertain. In germline, CDR1 is TSWWSYY, CDR2 QGS. The length of the CDR3 is 10 residues. Between the trimmed V and J ends, which lost 7 bases and 8 bases, there was a span of 8 bases. CDR3 sequence: CALEGTKLIF. The CDR3 DNA is TGTGCTCTTGAGGGCACGAAACTCATCTTT.

The chain couples TRDV1 to TRDJ1; 9 bases align to TRDD3. The J gene was missing in TCRdb and was found by matching the end of the DNA to germline. V gave up 4 bases and J gave up 10 bases; unmatched junction bases: 40. The CDR3 totals 24 residues. From germline, CDR1 is TSWWSYY and CDR2 QGS. The CDR3 region is CALGAFPFPRGYAIQKNTPIILIF. As DNA, the CDR3 is TGTGCTCTTGGGGCCTTCCCCTTTCCGAGGGGATACGCCATACAAAAGAATACACCGATTATACTCATCTTT.